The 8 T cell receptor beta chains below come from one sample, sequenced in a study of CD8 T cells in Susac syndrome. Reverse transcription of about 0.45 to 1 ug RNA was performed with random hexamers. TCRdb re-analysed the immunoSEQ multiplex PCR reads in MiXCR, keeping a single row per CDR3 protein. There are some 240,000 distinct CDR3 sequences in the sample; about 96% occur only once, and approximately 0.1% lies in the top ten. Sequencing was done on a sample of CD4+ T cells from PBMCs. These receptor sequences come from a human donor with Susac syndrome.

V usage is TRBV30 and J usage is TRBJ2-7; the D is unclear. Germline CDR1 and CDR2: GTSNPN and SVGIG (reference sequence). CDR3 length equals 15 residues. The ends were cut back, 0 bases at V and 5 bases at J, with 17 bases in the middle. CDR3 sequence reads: CAWSVHASSRDEQYF. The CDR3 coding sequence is TGTGCCTGGAGTGTACACGCCTCCTCCCGGGACGAGCAGTACTTC.

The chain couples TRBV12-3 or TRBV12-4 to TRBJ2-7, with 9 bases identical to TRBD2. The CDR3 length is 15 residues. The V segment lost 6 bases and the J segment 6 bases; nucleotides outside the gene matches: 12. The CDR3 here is CASSPGLARGPEQYF. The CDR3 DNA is TGTGCCAGCAGCCCCGGACTAGCGAGAGGACCCGAGCAGTACTTC.

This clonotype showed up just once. CDR3 nucleotides: TGCAGTGCGGCTGGGCAGCTGAACACTGAAGCTTTCTTT. This sequence encodes CSAAGQLNTEAFF. V usage is TRBV20-1 and J usage is TRBJ1-1; D is unresolved. The CDR3 runs to 13 residues. V lost 6 bases to trimming and J lost 0 bases, with 11 bases between them. The germline gives CDR1 DFQATT, CDR2 SNEGSKA (reference sequence).

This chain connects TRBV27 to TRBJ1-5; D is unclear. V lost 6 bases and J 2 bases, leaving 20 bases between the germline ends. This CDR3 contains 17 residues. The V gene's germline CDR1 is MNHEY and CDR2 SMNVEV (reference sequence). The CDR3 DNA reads TGTGCCAGCAGCCGCGGGTTAGGATTATCGGGCAATCAGCCCCAGCATTTT. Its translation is CASSRGLGLSGNQPQHF.

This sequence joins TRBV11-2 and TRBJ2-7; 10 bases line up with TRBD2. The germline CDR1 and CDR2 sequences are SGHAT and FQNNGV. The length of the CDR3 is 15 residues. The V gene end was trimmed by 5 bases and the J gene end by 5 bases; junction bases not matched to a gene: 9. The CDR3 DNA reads TGTGCCAGCAGCCGTAGTCGGACTAGCGGTGACGAGCAGTACTTC. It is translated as CASSRSRTSGDEQYF.

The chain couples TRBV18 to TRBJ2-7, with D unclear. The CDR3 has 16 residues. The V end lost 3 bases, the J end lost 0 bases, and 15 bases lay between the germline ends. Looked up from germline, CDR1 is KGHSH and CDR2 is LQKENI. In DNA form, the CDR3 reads TGTGCCAGCTCACCTCTTAACCCCCAGAGCTCCTACGAGCAGTACTTC. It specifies CASSPLNPQSSYEQYF.

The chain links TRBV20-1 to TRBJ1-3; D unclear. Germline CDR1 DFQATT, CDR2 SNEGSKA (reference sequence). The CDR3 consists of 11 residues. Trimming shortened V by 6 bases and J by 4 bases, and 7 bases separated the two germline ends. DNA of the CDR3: TGCAGTGCCCCCCTCGGAAACACCATATATTTT. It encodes CSAPLGNTIYF.

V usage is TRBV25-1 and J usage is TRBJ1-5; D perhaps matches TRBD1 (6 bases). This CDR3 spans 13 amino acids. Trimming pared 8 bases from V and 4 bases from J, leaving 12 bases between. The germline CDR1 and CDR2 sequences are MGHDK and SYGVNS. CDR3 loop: CASSKGGNQPQHF. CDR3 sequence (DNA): TGTGCCAGCTCAAAGGGGGGTAATCAGCCCCAGCATTTT.